The sample holds many counts of the clone carrying this TCR beta chain. CDR1 and CDR2 from the germline V gene are GTSNPN and SVGIG (reference sequence). The V and J ends lost 5 bases and 2 bases, in that order; junction bases with no gene match: 4. The CDR3 extends over 13 amino acids. TCR beta CDR3 regions were amplified from RNA transcripts. The HTBI primer set drove a first-round RT-PCR of the TCR CDR3. In TCRdb, the multiplex PCR reads were re-called with MiXCR into one record per CDR3 protein. This table holds approximately 640,000 distinct CDR3 sequences, roughly a sixth found once. This specimen belongs to a study of T cells in Graves' hyperthyroidism and ophthalmopathy.

The receptor was derived from a man aged 50 to 60 with Graves' hyperthyroidism. V is TRBV30 and J is TRBJ1-1; TRBD1 aligns across 8 bases. Sample: blood. This CDR3 reads CAWGQGINTEAFF. The CDR3 DNA reads TGTGCCTGGGGACAGGGCATAAACACTGAAGCTTTCTTT.